This entry lists 10 T cell receptor beta chains sequenced from one sample in a study of blood T cell repertoires in COVID-19. Profiled with immunoSEQ multiplex PCR; TCRdb holds only in-frame clones, not every one. The table lists over 150,000 clones, over 80% of them singletons. The sequencing sample was made of peripheral blood. The receptors were sampled from a woman aged 55-69 years who had recovered from COVID-19.

The rearrangement joins TRBV5-4 to TRBJ2-5, with TRBD1 matching over 7 bases. Germline V gene lookup returns CDR1 SGHNT and CDR2 YYREEE (reference sequence). J was trimmed by 5 bases and V by 2 bases; bases with no gene match: 3. The CDR3 totals 13 residues. The CDR3 DNA reads TGTGCCAGCAGCTTAAGGGGGCAGGAGACCCAGTACTTC. This encodes CASSLRGQETQYF.

This rearrangement joins TRBV6-4 to TRBJ1-6; 7 nucleotides line up with TRBD1. The CDR3 runs to 15 residues. CDR1 is MRHNA, CDR2 SNTAGT, per germline. V gave up 4 bases and J gave up 7 bases; unmatched junction bases: 7. The CDR3 is CASSAREGANSPLHF. Written as DNA, the CDR3 is TGTGCCAGCAGTGCCCGGGAGGGGGCGAATTCACCCCTCCACTTT.

The chain recombines TRBV5-1 with TRBJ2-3; the D is unclear. CDR3 length: 12 residues. The V end lost 1 base, the J end lost 4 bases, and 4 bases lay between the germline ends. Germline V gene sequence: CDR1 SGHRS, CDR2 YFSETQ. This CDR3 reads CASSLTSDTQYF. CDR3 nucleotide sequence: TGCGCCAGCAGCTTGACATCAGATACGCAGTATTTT. Using reference TRBV5-1 and TRBJ2-3 for the parts outside the CDR3, the full variable domain is KAGVTQTPRYLIKTRGQQVTLSCSPISGHRSVSWYQQTPGQGLQFLFEYFSETQRNKGNFPGRFSGRQFSNSRSEMNVSTLELGDSALYLCASSLTSDTQYFGPGTRLTVL.

J is TRBJ2-2 and V is TRBV6-1; perhaps TRBD1 as D (5 bases). With 0 bases removed from V and 4 bases from J, the gap between germline ends came to 12 bases. Germline V CDR1 and CDR2: MNHNS, SASEGT. This CDR3 region has 16 residues. This CDR3 is CASSEAQGTTTGELFF. CDR3 nucleotides: TGTGCCAGCAGTGAAGCCCAGGGCACTACCACCGGGGAGCTGTTTTTT.

The genes are TRBV19 and TRBJ2-7, with 8 bases matching TRBD1. The germline CDR1 and CDR2 sequences are LNHDA and SQIVND (reference sequence). Trimming cost V 10 bases and J 6 bases; bases outside gene matches: 11. The CDR3 extends over 13 amino acids. The CDR3 bases are TGTGCCATCCAGGACAGGGAGAAAGGCGAGCAGTACTTC. Translated, it gives CAIQDREKGEQYF.

This rearrangement joins TRBV15 to TRBJ2-3; 12 nucleotides match TRBD2. Germline V gene lookup returns CDR1 LNHNV and CDR2 YYDKDF (reference sequence). V shed 5 bases, J shed 3 bases, and the junction held 6 bases outside the gene matches. This CDR3 spans 16 amino acids. CDR3 DNA sequence: TGTGCCACCAGCCCTCGACTAGCGGGGGTTACAGATACGCAGTATTTT. Its protein is CATSPRLAGVTDTQYF.

This clone was counted at least ten times. The gene calls are TRBV7-6 and TRBJ1-4; 7 nucleotides agree with TRBD1. With 4 bases clipped from V and 4 bases from J, the junction kept 12 bases outside the gene matches. The CDR3 runs to 17 residues. Germline lookup yields CDR1 SGHVS and CDR2 FNYEAQ. The CDR3 region has the DNA TGTGCCAGCAGCTCGAGAGACAGGGATTTTGTTAATGAAAAACTGTTTTTT. Translating gives CASSSRDRDFVNEKLFF.

This clone was picked up one time. This rearrangement joins TRBV28 to TRBJ1-1; D unclear. The CDR3 consists of 14 residues. Trimming cost V 4 bases and J 1 base, with 10 bases left between them. The germline V gene has CDR1 MDHEN and CDR2 SYDVKM. The CDR3 sequence: CASSSDNKNTEAFF. Here the CDR3 DNA reads TGTGCCAGCAGTTCAGACAACAAGAACACTGAAGCTTTCTTT.

The chain uses TRBV7-9 and TRBJ2-1; TRBD2 agrees at 9 bases. Germline V CDR1 and CDR2: SEHNR, FQNEAQ (reference sequence). This CDR3 has 16 residues. V was pared by 0 bases and J by 5 bases, with 5 bases of the junction left unmatched. Written as DNA, the CDR3 is TGTGCCAGCAGCTTAGCGCTAGCGGGGTCTCACAATGAGCAGTTCTTC. It specifies CASSLALAGSHNEQFF.

A word on this clone: Other DNA variants within this sample encode the same CDR3. The V call is TRBV5-1, the J call TRBJ1-1; the D gene is possibly TRBD1 (5 bases). CDR1 and CDR2 from the germline V gene are SGHRS and YFSETQ. CDR3 length equals 14 residues. The V end was cut by 4 bases, the J end by 0 bases, with 10 bases between. CDR3 DNA: TGCGCCAGCAGCGGAGGGACGGTGAACACTGAAGCTTTCTTT. It translates to CASSGGTVNTEAFF.